The clone carrying this TCR beta chain showed up just a few times. Its antigen remains unknown. The sample comes from a study of vaccination effects on CD4 cells after COVID-19. Under the ViraFEST assay, PBMC were stimulated with viral peptide pools so that antigen-specific CD4+ T cells expanded. Sequencing was performed afterwards. The culture ran for around nine days before CD4+ T cells were isolated. No vaccinee had earlier SARS-CoV-2 infection, and nucleocapsid antibodies were negative. Assay: immunoSEQ multiplex PCR; the TCRdb copy retains only in-frame clones and omits some. This table has tens of thousands of clones, roughly 70% appearing once. CDR3 size: 15 residues. Germline CDR1 reads MGHRA; CDR2 reads YSYEKL. Trimming pared 0 bases from V and 3 bases from J, leaving 12 bases between.

The source of this sequence is a human donor who received a COVID-19 vaccine. The J gene is TRBJ2-7, the V gene TRBV4-1; either TRBD1 or TRBD2 may fit D (5 bases each). The sample in question was CD4+ T cells from PBMCs cultured with HCoV-OC43 spike peptides, obtained before COVID-19 vaccination. Subset noted: HCoV-OC43 spike overlapping peptide pool stimulation. CDR3 in amino acids: CASSQDQWGSYEQYV. The CDR3 nucleotides read TGCGCCAGCAGCCAAGATCAGTGGGGGAGCTACGAGCAGTACGTC.